This TCR beta chain was observed in a study of cytomegalovirus exposure and HLA in healthy donors. PCR amplification relied on 60 Vbeta primers (plus 13 Jbeta primers). The data were produced by immunoSEQ multiplex PCR, yet TCRdb's version contains in-frame clones alone and is incomplete. The data hold about 120,000 clones, with 60% to 80% observed a single time. The CDR3 is made up of 12 amino acids. CDR1 is SNHLY and CDR2 is FYNNEI in the germline V gene. Deletions cut 4 bases from V and 9 bases from J, with 11 bases between. This clone has a handful of counts. Sequenced input: PBMCs. The chain couples TRBV2 to TRBJ2-3; perhaps TRBD2 as D (5 bases). The receptor was isolated from a human donor in good health. This CDR3 reads CASSAQAVTQYF. The CDR3, as DNA: TGTGCCAGCAGTGCACAAGCGGTGACGCAGTATTTT.